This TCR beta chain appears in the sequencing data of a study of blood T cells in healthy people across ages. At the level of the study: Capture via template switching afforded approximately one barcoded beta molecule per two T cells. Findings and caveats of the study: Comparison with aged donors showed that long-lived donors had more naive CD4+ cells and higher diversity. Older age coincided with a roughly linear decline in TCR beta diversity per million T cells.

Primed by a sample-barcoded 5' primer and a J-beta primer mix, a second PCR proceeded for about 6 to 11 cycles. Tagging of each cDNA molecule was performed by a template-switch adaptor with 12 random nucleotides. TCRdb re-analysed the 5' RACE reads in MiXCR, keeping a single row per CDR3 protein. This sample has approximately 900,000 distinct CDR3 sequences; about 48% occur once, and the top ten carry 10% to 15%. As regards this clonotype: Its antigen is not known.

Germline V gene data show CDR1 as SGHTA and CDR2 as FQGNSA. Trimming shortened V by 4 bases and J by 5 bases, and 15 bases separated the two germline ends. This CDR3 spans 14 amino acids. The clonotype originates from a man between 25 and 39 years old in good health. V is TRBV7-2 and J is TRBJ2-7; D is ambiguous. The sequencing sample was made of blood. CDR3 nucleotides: TGTGCCAGCAGCTATGGTGCCCTTATGAACGAGCAGTACTTC. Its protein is CASSYGALMNEQYF.